Each of the 5 T cell receptor beta chains below was sequenced from the same sample in a study of T cell changes during pregnancy in multiple sclerosis. Repertoires were generated with immunoSEQ multiplex PCR, while TCRdb's copy carries only in-frame clones and drops some. This table holds 40,000 to 55,000 clones, about 92% found once. The source was CD4+ T cells from peripheral blood mononuclear cells, collected in the third trimester of pregnancy. Source of these receptors: a female donor with multiple sclerosis, enrolled in a pregnancy study.

DNA of the CDR3: TGTGCCAGCAGCTTCCGAGTACAGGGGGAGTTGGGCAATCAGCCCCAGCATTTT. This gives the protein CASSFRVQGELGNQPQHF. This sequence joins TRBV9 and TRBJ1-5; 8 bases are shared with TRBD1. V gave up 4 bases and J gave up 2 bases; unmatched junction bases: 14. The CDR3 has 18 amino acids. The V gene's germline CDR1 is SGDLS and CDR2 YYNGEE.

The V and J genes are TRBV11-2 and TRBJ2-7; D is possibly TRBD2 (7 bases). The CDR3 contains 14 residues. Trimming took 2 bases from V and 2 from J, leaving 10 bases between them. Per germline, CDR1 SGHAT and CDR2 FQNNGV. This CDR3 reads CASSLKGGPYEQYF. CDR3 coding DNA: TGTGCCAGCAGCTTAAAGGGGGGGCCCTACGAGCAGTACTTC.

V usage is TRBV6-5 and J usage is TRBJ1-5, with D unresolved. The V gene lost 5 bases and the J gene lost 5 bases, with 13 bases spanning the gap. The CDR3 is 14 amino acids. Germline V CDR1 and CDR2: MNHEY, SVGAGI. The CDR3 reads CASSPRERYQPQHF. The DNA of the CDR3 is TGTGCCAGCAGTCCCCGGGAGCGCTATCAGCCCCAGCATTTT.

The gene calls are TRBV6-5 and TRBJ2-5; TRBD1 agrees at 7 bases. Germline CDR1 and CDR2: MNHEY and SVGAGI. CDR3 length: 16 amino acids. The junction had 13 bases not matched to a gene; V was cut back by 2 bases and J by 7 bases. The CDR3 coding sequence is TGTGCCAGCAGTTACCAAGGACAGGTCGACAGCGGGACCCAGTACTTC. Protein: CASSYQGQVDSGTQYF.

The chain joins TRBV10-3 to TRBJ1-4; 8 nucleotides agree with TRBD1. Germline V CDR1 and CDR2: ENHRY, SYGVKD. This CDR3 spans 14 amino acids. Unmatched junction bases numbered 5, after V lost 3 bases and J lost 8 bases. CDR3 sequence: CAISDPGGDEKLFF. CDR3 nucleotide sequence: TGTGCCATCAGTGACCCAGGGGGCGACGAAAAACTGTTTTTT.